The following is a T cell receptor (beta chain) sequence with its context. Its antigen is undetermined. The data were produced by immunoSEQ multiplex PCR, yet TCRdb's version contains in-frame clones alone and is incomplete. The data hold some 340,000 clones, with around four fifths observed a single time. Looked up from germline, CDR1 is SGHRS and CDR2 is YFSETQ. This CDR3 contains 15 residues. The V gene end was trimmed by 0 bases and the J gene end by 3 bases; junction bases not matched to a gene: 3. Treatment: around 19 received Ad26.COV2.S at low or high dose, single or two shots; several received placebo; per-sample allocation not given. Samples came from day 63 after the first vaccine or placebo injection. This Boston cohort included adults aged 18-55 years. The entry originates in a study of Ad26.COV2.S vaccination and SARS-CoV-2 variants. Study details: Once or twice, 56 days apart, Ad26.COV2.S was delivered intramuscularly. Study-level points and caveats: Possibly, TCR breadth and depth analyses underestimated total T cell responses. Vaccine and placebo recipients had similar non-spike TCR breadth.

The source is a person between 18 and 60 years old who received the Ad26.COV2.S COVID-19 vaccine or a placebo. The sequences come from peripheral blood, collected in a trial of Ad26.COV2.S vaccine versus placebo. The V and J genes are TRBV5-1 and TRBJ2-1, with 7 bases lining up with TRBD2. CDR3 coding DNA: TGCGCCAGCAGCTTGGCGGGGACTAACTACAATGAGCAGTTCTTC. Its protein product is CASSLAGTNYNEQFF.